The clone carrying this T cell receptor (beta chain) was seen only a few times. Profiling relied on immunoSEQ multiplex PCR, and the TCRdb table lists in-frame clones only, not all of them. The sample yields about 400,000 clones, approximately 90% seen once. This entry comes from a study of blood T cell repertoires in COVID-19. Study in general: The study drew acute and convalescent COVID-19 samples from the United States, Italy and Spain. PBMCs, B-cell-depleted T cells, or T cells were the source of the cDNA or gDNA that made up the material.

V shed 9 bases and J 5 bases; nucleotides not matched to a gene: 9. The CDR3 runs to 16 residues. Germline lookup yields CDR1 SGHRS and CDR2 YFSETQ. The receptor was isolated from a woman younger than 45 with active or convalescent COVID-19. The V and J genes are TRBV5-1 and TRBJ2-2; TRBD2 matches 14 bases. The specimen sequenced was peripheral blood. The CDR3 region has the DNA TGCGCCACCTCGACTAGCGGGGGGGCCTTAACCGGGGAGCTGTTTTTT. Translating gives CATSTSGGALTGELFF.